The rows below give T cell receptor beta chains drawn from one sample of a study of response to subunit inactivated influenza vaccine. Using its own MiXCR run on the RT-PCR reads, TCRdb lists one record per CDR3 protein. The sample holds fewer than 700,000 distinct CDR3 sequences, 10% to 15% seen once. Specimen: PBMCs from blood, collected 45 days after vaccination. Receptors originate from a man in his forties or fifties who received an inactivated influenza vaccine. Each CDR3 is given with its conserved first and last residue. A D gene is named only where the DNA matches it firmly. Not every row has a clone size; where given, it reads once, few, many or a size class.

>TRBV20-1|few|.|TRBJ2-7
TGCAGTGCTAGAGGAGCTTTGGCCTACGAGCAGTACTTC
CSARGALAYEQYF
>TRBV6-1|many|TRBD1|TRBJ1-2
TGTGCCAGCAGTCTGACAGGGAACTATGGCTACACCTTC
CASSLTGNYGYTF
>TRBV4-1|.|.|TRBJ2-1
TGCGCCAGCAGAGAATACAATGAGCAGTTCTTC
CASREYNEQFF
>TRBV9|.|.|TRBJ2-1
TGTGCCAGCAGCGTATGGGGGGAACACAATGAGCAGTTCTTC
CASSVWGEHNEQFF
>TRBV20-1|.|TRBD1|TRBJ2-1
TGCAGTGCTAGACCCCGACGGACAGGGGCCCACTCCTACAATGAGCAGTTCTTC
CSARPRRTGAHSYNEQFF
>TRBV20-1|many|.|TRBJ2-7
TGCAGTGCCCTACAACAGGGCTACGAGCAGTACTTC
CSALQQGYEQYF
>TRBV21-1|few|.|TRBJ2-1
TGTGCCAGCAGCCTCCCCGTAGGCACCTACAATGAGCAGTTCTTC
CASSLPVGTYNEQFF
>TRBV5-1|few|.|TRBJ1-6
TGCGCCAGCACTACAACCAATTCACCCCTCCACTTT
CASTTTNSPLHF
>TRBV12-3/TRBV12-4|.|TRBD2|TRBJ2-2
TGTGCCAGCACTAGCGGGGTTCGAACCGGGGAGCTGTTTTTT
CASTSGVRTGELFF
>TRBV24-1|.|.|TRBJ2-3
TGTGCCACCAGTCGTCCTACAGAAATCACAGATACGCAGTATTTT
CATSRPTEITDTQYF
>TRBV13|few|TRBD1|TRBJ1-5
TGTGCCAGCAGCTCAGGACAGGATCGGTTAAACCAGCCCCAGCATTTT
CASSSGQDRLNQPQHF
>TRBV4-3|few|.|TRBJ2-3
TGCGCCAGCAGCCCGGGGACGGGGGATGGTACGCAGTATTTT
CASSPGTGDGTQYF
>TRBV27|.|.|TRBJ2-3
TGTGCCAGCAGCCATGAAGTTTCGGGCACAGATACGCAGTATTTT
CASSHEVSGTDTQYF
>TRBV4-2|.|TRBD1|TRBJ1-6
TGTGCCAGCAGCCTCCCGGGACAGGGCTCACCCCTCCACTTT
CASSLPGQGSPLHF
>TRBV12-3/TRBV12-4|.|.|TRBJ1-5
TGTGCCAGCAGTTTCGGGGGGGGTGTGGGCAATCAGCCCCAGCATTTT
CASSFGGGVGNQPQHF
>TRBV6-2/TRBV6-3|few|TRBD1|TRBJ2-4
TGTGCCAGCAGCCCTCTTAGACAGGGTAGAGGCAAAAACATTCAGTACTTC
CASSPLRQGRGKNIQYF
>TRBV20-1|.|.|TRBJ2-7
TGCAGTGCTAGTGGGGGCAGCGGAAACTACGAGCAGTACTTC
CSASGGSGNYEQYF
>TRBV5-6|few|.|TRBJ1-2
TGTGCCAGCAGCCTGACAAAGGCAAGGGGCTACACCTTC
CASSLTKARGYTF
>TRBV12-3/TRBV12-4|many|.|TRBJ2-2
TGTGCCAGCAGTTTTCTACAGGGGGAGCTGTTTTTT
CASSFLQGELFF
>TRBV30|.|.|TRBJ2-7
TGTGCCTGGAGTGGTGACGGGTTGTACGGGCAGTACTTC
CAWSGDGLYGQYF
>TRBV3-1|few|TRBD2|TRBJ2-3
TGTGCCAGCAGCCAAATGGCGGGGGGCACAGATACGCAGTATTTT
CASSQMAGGTDTQYF
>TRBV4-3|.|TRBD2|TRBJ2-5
TGCGCCAGCAGCCTCACGTGGGCTAGCGGGGAGGAGACCCAGTACTTC
CASSLTWASGEETQYF
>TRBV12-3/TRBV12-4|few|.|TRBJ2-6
TGTGCCAGCAGTCCGGACACTAACGTCCTGACTTTC
CASSPDTNVLTF
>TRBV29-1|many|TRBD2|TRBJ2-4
TGCAGCGTTGACCTACGGGGGGGGAACATTCAGTACTTC
CSVDLRGGNIQYF
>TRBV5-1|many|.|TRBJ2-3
TGCGCCAGCAGCCTAAGACAGAGGGATACGCAGTATTTT
CASSLRQRDTQYF
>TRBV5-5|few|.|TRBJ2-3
TGTGCCAGCAGCTTGAGGGTCTTACCTCCAGATACGCAGTATTTT
CASSLRVLPPDTQYF
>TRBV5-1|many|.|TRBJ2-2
TGCGCCAGCAGCGTTGGACAGTCGGGCACCGGGGAGCTGTTTTTT
CASSVGQSGTGELFF
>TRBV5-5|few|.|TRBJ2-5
TGTGCCAGCAGCTCGTTTGCAGGGCCCCTCCGGGAGACCCAGTACTTC
CASSSFAGPLRETQYF
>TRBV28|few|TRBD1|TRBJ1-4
TGTGCCAGCAGGTCCCGGGACAGGCAAAAACTGTTTTTT
CASRSRDRQKLFF
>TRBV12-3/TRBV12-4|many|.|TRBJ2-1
TGTGCCAGCAGGCCCAGAGACAGTGTCTATGACCCCCCCAATTACAATGAGCAGTTCTTC
CASRPRDSVYDPPNYNEQFF
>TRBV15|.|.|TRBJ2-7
TGTGCCACCAGCAGAGATAATCGGGGAACCGACGAGCAGTACTTC
CATSRDNRGTDEQYF
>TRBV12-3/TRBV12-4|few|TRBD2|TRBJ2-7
TGTGCCAGCAGTTCCGGGACTAGCGGGGGGGCAGACGAGCAGTACTTC
CASSSGTSGGADEQYF
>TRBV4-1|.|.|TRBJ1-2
TGCGCCAGCAGCCAAGTGGTGCGGCCCAACTATGGCTACACCTTC
CASSQVVRPNYGYTF
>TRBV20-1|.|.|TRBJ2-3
TGCTGTGCTAGAGGTCCCCGGGGACTTGGAGTGGATACGCAGTATTTT
CCARGPRGLGVDTQYF
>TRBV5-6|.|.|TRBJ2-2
TGTGCCAGCAGCTTGGCCATAGACAGTTCGAACACCGGGGAGCTGTTTTTT
CASSLAIDSSNTGELFF
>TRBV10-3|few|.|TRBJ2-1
TGTGCCATCAGTCCCTCAGGGCAGAAGAACAATGAGCAGTTCTTC
CAISPSGQKNNEQFF
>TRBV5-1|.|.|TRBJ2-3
TGCGCCAGCAGCTTGGAATCGGGGAGACTCGCCGCAGATACGCAGTATTTT
CASSLESGRLAADTQYF
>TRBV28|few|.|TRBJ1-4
TGTGCCAGCAGTACTACCGACCTCATTCGGACCCGGGAAGAAAAACTGTTTTTT
CASSTTDLIRTREEKLFF
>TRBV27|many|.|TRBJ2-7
TGTGCCAGCAGTTTATCGCTAGCGACAGGGCCCTACGAGCAGTACTTC
CASSLSLATGPYEQYF
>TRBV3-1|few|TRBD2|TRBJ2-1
TGTGCCAGCAGCCAACTGGCTAGCGGGAGATCGAGTGAACAGTTCTTC
CASSQLASGRSSEQFF
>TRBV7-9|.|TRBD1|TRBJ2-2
TGTGCCAGCAGCTTCCCGGGACAGCCGAACACCGGGGAGCTGTTTTTT
CASSFPGQPNTGELFF
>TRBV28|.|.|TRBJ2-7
TGTGCCAGCAGTTCCGCCGGGACACACTCCTACGAGCAGTACTTC
CASSSAGTHSYEQYF